This T cell receptor (beta chain) originates from a study of cytomegalovirus exposure and HLA in healthy donors. Study-wide context: HLA-typed donors were the source of tens of millions of unique TCRs held in an early data release.

PCR amplification relied on 60 Vbeta primers (plus 13 Jbeta primers). Assay: immunoSEQ multiplex PCR; the TCRdb copy retains only in-frame clones and omits some. This sample has approximately 77,000 clones, with roughly 78% found just once. This clonotype was obtained from a man aged 35 to 55 in good health and CMV-seronegative. The sequencing sample was made of PBMCs.

CDR3 residues: CASSLGRGSYEQYF. Here the CDR3 DNA reads TGTGCCAGCAGTTTAGGTCGGGGCTCCTACGAGCAGTACTTC. This chain connects TRBV27 to TRBJ2-7; D possibly corresponds to TRBD2 (5 bases). Germline V lookup: CDR1 MNHEY, CDR2 SMNVEV (reference sequence). This CDR3 is built from 14 residues. Trimming removed 2 bases from V and 0 bases from J, with 8 bases in between.